The present T cell receptor beta chain was sequenced within a study of blood T cell repertoires in COVID-19. There are 13 residues in the CDR3. V lost 3 bases to trimming and J lost 8 bases; unmatched junction nucleotides: 6. Assay: immunoSEQ multiplex PCR; the TCRdb copy retains only in-frame clones and omits some. The sample carries hundreds of thousands of clones, approximately 88% recorded once. The sequenced sample was PBMCs or T cells enriched from blood (not recorded which). The chain recombines TRBV12-3 or TRBV12-4 with TRBJ1-1; 7 nucleotides match TRBD1. The TCR comes from a woman aged 35 to 49 with acute COVID-19. CDR3 sequence reads: CASSFGTEGEAFF. The CDR3 DNA follows: TGTGCCAGCAGTTTTGGGACAGAGGGCGAAGCTTTCTTT.